These 9 T cell receptor beta chains were all obtained from the same sample, sequenced in a study of blood T cell repertoires in COVID-19. Profiling relied on immunoSEQ multiplex PCR, and the TCRdb table lists in-frame clones only, not all of them. The profile covers about 190,000 clones, with roughly 84% appearing a single time and roughly 10% taken by the ten largest. Sequenced material: peripheral blood. All receptors derive from an elderly woman with active or convalescent COVID-19.

This clone has a single count. The genes are TRBV4-2 and TRBJ1-6, with D possibly being TRBD1 (6 bases). Looked up from germline, CDR1 is LGHNA and CDR2 is YNFKEQ. The V gene lost 1 base and the J gene lost 7 bases, with 11 bases spanning the gap. The CDR3 is 15 residues long. The CDR3 reads CASSQGRQDNSPLHF. CDR3 sequence (DNA): TGTGCCAGCAGCCAAGGGAGACAGGACAATTCACCCCTCCACTTT.

The chain links TRBV11-2 to TRBJ2-1; D is perhaps TRBD2 (5 bases). CDR1 and CDR2 from the germline V gene are SGHAT and FQNNGV. V was clipped by 3 bases and J by 10 bases, with 13 bases between them. The CDR3 loop spans 13 amino acids. The CDR3 DNA follows: TGTGCCAGCAGCTTGGACTTAGCACCCGAGCAGTTCTTC. This encodes CASSLDLAPEQFF.

CDR3 sequence reads: CASRFAGVGNQPQHF. CDR3 sequence (DNA): TGTGCCAGCCGATTTGCGGGGGTGGGCAATCAGCCCCAGCATTTT. The chain uses TRBV28 and TRBJ1-5; TRBD1 is a possible D gene (5 bases). V lost 8 bases to trimming and J lost 2 bases, with 16 bases between them. The germline CDR1 and CDR2 sequences are MDHEN and SYDVKM. The CDR3 extends over 15 amino acids.

The chain combines TRBV15 with TRBJ1-2; D is possibly TRBD1 (6 bases). CDR1 is LNHNV and CDR2 is YYDKDF in the germline V gene (reference sequence). V lost 2 bases to trimming and J lost 3 bases, with 10 bases between them. CDR3 length: 14 residues. This chain's CDR3 is CATSRSTGYYGYTF. The CDR3 DNA reads as TGTGCCACCAGCAGATCCACAGGGTACTATGGCTACACCTTC.

The chain has TRBV3-1 (or the pseudogene TRBV3-2) and TRBJ1-2; 8 bases are a match to TRBD1. The CDR3 consists of 12 residues. V lost 7 bases and J lost 4; bases outside the gene matches: 2. From germline, CDR1 is LGHDT and CDR2 YNNKEL (reference sequence). CDR3 coding DNA: TGTGCCAGCAACACAGGGGGCTATGGCTACACCTTC. Encoded protein: CASNTGGYGYTF.

In this sample, this clone turned up once. The genes are TRBV9 and TRBJ1-5; D unclear. This CDR3 contains 14 residues. CDR1 and CDR2 from the germline V gene are SGDLS and YYNGEE. The V end lost 0 bases, the J end lost 6 bases, and 10 bases lay between the germline ends. CDR3 nucleotide sequence: TGTGCCAGCAGCGTAGGCGGCGGTGGTCAGCCCCAGCATTTT. It codes for CASSVGGGGQPQHF.

The DNA for the CDR3 is TGCAGCGTTGAAGCAGGGGGACTAGCGGGAACAACCTACGAGCAGTACTTC. Translating gives CSVEAGGLAGTTYEQYF. The rearrangement joins TRBV29-1 to TRBJ2-7, with 13 positions matching TRBD2. This CDR3 region has 17 residues. Per the germline V gene, CDR1 is SQVTM and CDR2 is ANQGSEA. With V trimmed by 1 base and J by 2 bases, 8 bases remained unmatched.

This sequence joins TRBV5-1 and TRBJ2-5; TRBD2 aligns across 11 bases. Looked up from germline, CDR1 is SGHRS and CDR2 is YFSETQ. Germline trimming cut 0 bases from V and 1 base from J; bases unmatched to any gene: 5. The CDR3 length is 17 residues. The CDR3 nucleotides are TGCGCCAGCAGCTTGGGGGTAGCGGGAGGGACCCAAGAGACCCAGTACTTC. It specifies CASSLGVAGGTQETQYF.

This clone was counted a few times. The DNA for the CDR3 is TGTGCCAGCAGTGACGGCGGGAGAGTCGGTGAGCAGTTCTTC. Its protein product is CASSDGGRVGEQFF. The chain is built from TRBV6-2 or TRBV6-3 and TRBJ2-1; 7 positions agree with TRBD2. The CDR3 is 14 amino acids. V shed 5 bases and J 9 bases; nucleotides not matched to a gene: 10. Germline V gene lookup returns CDR1 MNHEY and CDR2 SVGEGT.